The 24 T cell receptor beta chains below all came from one sample that was sequenced in a study of cytomegalovirus exposure and HLA in healthy donors. The PCR had 60 Vbeta and 13 Jbeta primers. Only in-frame clones appear in the TCRdb table, and some are missing; sequencing was by immunoSEQ multiplex PCR. This sample has some 200,000 clones, with more than 65% found just once. Sequencing was performed on PBMCs. Receptors were obtained from a man aged 50 or older in good health and CMV-seronegative.

The chain is built from TRBV11-2 and TRBJ1-2; a possible D gene is TRBD1 (5 bases). Between the trimmed V and J ends, which lost 5 bases and 8 bases, there was a span of 18 bases. There are 14 residues in the CDR3. The V gene's germline CDR1 is SGHAT and CDR2 FQNNGV. The CDR3 DNA reads TGTGCCAGCAGCCCTACCCCAGGGTACGGGGGCTACACCTTC. It yields the protein CASSPTPGYGGYTF.

This rearrangement joins TRBV30 to TRBJ1-1, with TRBD1 matching 9 bases. V shed 7 bases and J 3 bases; nucleotides not matched to a gene: 6. The CDR3 runs 13 residues. Per germline, CDR1 GTSNPN and CDR2 SVGIG (reference sequence). The DNA for the CDR3 is TGTGCCTTGACGGGGGACAGGGACACTGAAGCTTTCTTT. Protein sequence: CALTGDRDTEAFF.

The rearrangement links TRBV5-8 to TRBJ1-1; the D gene is possibly TRBD1 (6 bases). The CDR3 has 16 amino acids. V was pared by 3 bases and J by 0 bases, with 15 bases between. In germline, CDR1 is SGHTS, CDR2 YDEGEE. In nucleotides, the CDR3 is TGTGCCAGCAGCTACTCAGGGGCGTCCATGAACACTGAAGCTTTCTTT. Protein: CASSYSGASMNTEAFF.

The chain uses TRBV27 and TRBJ1-5; no clear D. The CDR3 has 14 residues. The germline gives CDR1 MNHEY, CDR2 SMNVEV (reference sequence). With 7 bases removed from V and 9 bases from J, the gap between germline ends came to 19 bases. CDR3 sequence (DNA): TGTGCCAGCATGAGTCTAGGCATTCGTGCGCCCCAGCATTTT. It encodes CASMSLGIRAPQHF.

As to this clone: Other DNA sequences of this sample code for an identical CDR3. The V gene is TRBV7-2, the J gene TRBJ2-2; TRBD1 aligns across 9 bases. V lost 3 bases and J lost 5; bases outside the gene matches: 4. Germline V gene sequence: CDR1 SGHTA, CDR2 FQGNSA. CDR3 length: 15 residues. The CDR3 bases are TGTGCCAGCAGCTTGGGACAGGGAGGAACCGGGGAGCTGTTTTTT. Translation: CASSLGQGGTGELFF.

This clone has just one count. The chain uses TRBV7-9 and TRBJ1-1, with D maybe TRBD1 (5 bases). This CDR3 is 12 amino acids long. Germline loops: CDR1 SEHNR, CDR2 FQNEAQ (reference sequence). The V end lost 1 base, the J end lost 11 bases, and 11 bases lay between the germline ends. The CDR3 DNA sequence: TGTGCCAGCAGCTTAGATCAGGGATTCGCTTTCTTT. Residues: CASSLDQGFAFF.

This chain uses TRBV18 with TRBJ2-7, with D possibly matching TRBD1 (5 bases). The CDR3 covers 15 residues. Per the germline V gene, CDR1 is KGHSH and CDR2 is LQKENI. Deletions cut 3 bases from V and 7 bases from J, with 19 bases between. The CDR3 DNA reads TGTGCCAGCTCACCCAAGGCAGGGCTATTTTGGGAGCAGTACTTC. Amino acid sequence: CASSPKAGLFWEQYF.

This clone was seen just once. As DNA, the CDR3 is TGTGCCAGCAGCTTATACAGGATCAATGAGCAGTTCTTC. It specifies CASSLYRINEQFF. The genes are TRBV11-2 and TRBJ2-1; tentatively, D is TRBD1 (5 bases). The V gene's germline CDR1 is SGHAT and CDR2 FQNNGV. The V end lost 2 bases, the J end lost 6 bases, and 8 bases lay between the germline ends. This CDR3 spans 13 amino acids. The full variable domain, completed using reference TRBV11-2 and TRBJ2-1, is EAGVAQSPRYKIIEKRQSVAFWCNPISGHATLYWYQQILGQGPKLLIQFQNNGVVDDSQLPKDRFSAERLKGVDSTLKIQPAKLEDSAVYLCASSLYRINEQFFGPGTRLTVL.

The rearrangement joins TRBV9 to TRBJ2-3; 9 bases align to TRBD1. Germline trimming cut 4 bases from V and 4 bases from J; bases unmatched to any gene: 4. Germline V gene data show CDR1 as SGDLS and CDR2 as YYNGEE. The CDR3 is 14 amino acids. The CDR3 sequence is CASSLGTGSDTQYF. The CDR3 DNA reads TGTGCCAGCAGCCTCGGGACAGGGTCAGATACGCAGTATTTT.

The V call is TRBV27, the J call TRBJ2-5; D perhaps matches TRBD2 (7 bases). The germline CDR1 and CDR2 sequences are MNHEY and SMNVEV (reference sequence). This CDR3 is built from 13 residues. V lost 2 bases and J lost 11, with 15 bases in between. CDR3 in amino acids: CASSLDLGGEQYF. CDR3 DNA: TGTGCCAGCAGTTTAGACTTAGGGGGGGAGCAGTACTTC.

The chain combines TRBV5-4 with TRBJ1-2; TRBD1 might be the D (5 bases). This CDR3 region has 12 residues. Deletions cut 5 bases from V and 3 bases from J, with 8 bases between. Germline CDR1 and CDR2: SGHNT and YYREEE (reference sequence). In nucleotides, the CDR3 is TGTGCCAGCAGGGACACCTACTATGGCTACACCTTC. This gives the protein CASRDTYYGYTF.

The chain carries TRBV7-9 and TRBJ1-6, with 11 bases lining up with TRBD1. The V gene end was trimmed by 4 bases and the J gene end by 11 bases; junction bases not matched to a gene: 4. Germline V gives CDR1 SEHNR, CDR2 FQNEAQ (reference sequence). This CDR3 region has 14 residues. CDR3: CASSSGQGVAPLHF. The CDR3, as DNA: TGTGCCAGCAGCTCGGGACAGGGGGTAGCACCCCTCCACTTT.

The rearrangement links TRBV28 to TRBJ1-5; D gene uncertain. This CDR3 contains 13 residues. CDR1 is MDHEN, CDR2 SYDVKM, per germline. The V and J ends lost 4 bases and 3 bases respectively, with 7 bases between them. The CDR3 bases are TGTGCCAGCAGTTCGGTATCCAATCAGCCCCAGCATTTT. Translation: CASSSVSNQPQHF.

This clone was observed a few times. This chain joins TRBV11-2 and TRBJ2-7; 11 positions match TRBD2. Germline CDR1 SGHAT, CDR2 FQNNGV. This CDR3 region has 16 residues. V lost 3 bases to trimming and J lost 2 bases; unmatched junction nucleotides: 6. The CDR3 bases are TGTGCCAGCAGCTTCCTAGCGGGGGGACCGGCCTACGAGCAGTACTTC. It codes for CASSFLAGGPAYEQYF. The full variable domain, with the rest looked up from reference TRBV11-2 and TRBJ2-7, is EAGVAQSPRYKIIEKRQSVAFWCNPISGHATLYWYQQILGQGPKLLIQFQNNGVVDDSQLPKDRFSAERLKGVDSTLKIQPAKLEDSAVYLCASSFLAGGPAYEQYFGPGTRLTVT.

The V and J genes are TRBV2 and TRBJ2-7; perhaps TRBD1 as D (6 bases). The germline V and J ends were trimmed by 2 bases and 4 bases, with 12 bases remaining between them. Germline CDR1 is SNHLY and CDR2 is FYNNEI. This CDR3 contains 14 residues. CDR3 DNA sequence: TGTGCCAGCAGTGAAATGGGCAGGGGTTACGAGCAGTACTTC. Protein sequence: CASSEMGRGYEQYF.

This sequence joins TRBV18 and TRBJ2-1; TRBD2 might be the D (7 bases). CDR3 length: 13 residues. Germline V gives CDR1 KGHSH, CDR2 LQKENI. With 4 bases removed from V and 9 bases from J, the gap between germline ends came to 13 bases. CDR3 sequence (DNA): TGTGCCAGCTCACATTCGAGGGGGGGTGAGCAGTTCTTC. This translates into CASSHSRGGEQFF.

This chain uses TRBV27 with TRBJ1-2, with TRBD1 as a possible D gene (6 bases). The V gene lost 11 bases and the J gene lost 4 bases, with 29 bases spanning the gap. The germline gives CDR1 MNHEY, CDR2 SMNVEV (reference sequence). The CDR3 covers 17 residues. CDR3 sequence reads: CARNRTARGIRTYGYTF. In DNA, the CDR3 is TGTGCCCGGAACCGGACAGCAAGGGGAATCCGAACCTATGGCTACACCTTC.

The chain combines TRBV11-2 with TRBJ1-5; 11 positions agree with TRBD1. Trimming removed 1 base from V and 5 bases from J; junction bases left unmatched: 13. The length of the CDR3 is 19 residues. From germline, CDR1 is SGHAT and CDR2 FQNNGV. CDR3 coding DNA: TGTGCCAGCAGCTTAGGGAGGACAGGGGGCCCGGTAGCCCATCAGCCCCAGCATTTT. Its translation: CASSLGRTGGPVAHQPQHF.

This chain connects TRBV6-5 to TRBJ2-7; TRBD2 aligns across 10 bases. CDR1 MNHEY and CDR2 SVGAGI come from the germline V gene. V was clipped by 5 bases and J by 4 bases; unmatched bases: 5. The CDR3 length is 14 residues. The chain's CDR3 is CASSPGTSAYEQYF. The CDR3 region has the DNA TGTGCCAGCAGTCCCGGGACTAGCGCTTACGAGCAGTACTTC.

The rearrangement joins TRBV5-6 to TRBJ1-3, with TRBD1 matching over 8 bases. The CDR3 runs to 15 residues. The V gene's germline CDR1 is SGHDT and CDR2 YYEEEE. With 5 bases clipped from V and 3 bases from J, the junction kept 7 bases outside the gene matches. The CDR3 bases are TGTGCCAGCAGGCCCACAGGGGGAGGTGGAAACACCATATATTTT. Amino acid sequence: CASRPTGGGGNTIYF.

This clone was seen a handful of times. The rearrangement uses TRBV30 and TRBJ1-5; tentative D call: TRBD1 (5 bases). This CDR3 comprises 14 residues. Per the germline V gene, CDR1 is GTSNPN and CDR2 is SVGIG (reference sequence). V was shortened by 8 bases and J by 1 base, with 15 bases between the two germline ends. The CDR3 region is CALGGTSSNQPQHF. The CDR3 coding sequence is TGTGCCCTGGGGGGAACTTCAAGCAATCAGCCCCAGCATTTT. Full variable domain (outside the CDR3, taken from reference TRBV30 and TRBJ1-5): SQTIHQWPATLVQPVGSPLSLECTVEGTSNPNLYWYRQAAGRGLQLLFYSVGIGQISSEVPQNLSASRPQDRQFILSSKKLLLSDSGFYLCALGGTSSNQPQHFGDGTRLSIL.

The chain joins TRBV27 to TRBJ2-7, with D possibly TRBD1 on 6 matching bases. The CDR3 loop spans 14 amino acids. Trimming pared 2 bases from V and 5 bases from J, leaving 13 bases between. Per germline, CDR1 MNHEY and CDR2 SMNVEV (reference sequence). In DNA form, the CDR3 reads TGTGCCAGCAGTTTAACAGGGTTTTCCCACGAGCAGTACTTC. Protein sequence: CASSLTGFSHEQYF.

The chain couples TRBV19 to TRBJ1-3; no clear D. CDR1 is LNHDA and CDR2 is SQIVND in the germline V gene (reference sequence). CDR3 size: 17 residues. V dropped 1 base and J dropped 0 bases, with 13 bases sitting between them. CDR3 in amino acids: CASSIVLRRNSGNTIYF. CDR3 bases: TGTGCCAGTAGTATAGTACTGCGGCGGAACTCTGGAAACACCATATATTTT.

The chain carries TRBV29-1 and TRBJ2-3, with 9 positions matching TRBD1. The V gene's germline CDR1 is SQVTM and CDR2 ANQGSEA. The CDR3 contains 15 residues. V trimming: 7 bases; J trimming: 2 bases; junction bases outside the gene matches: 10. This CDR3 is CSAIRTGAFTDTQYF. The CDR3 bases are TGCAGCGCAATTAGGACAGGGGCGTTCACAGATACGCAGTATTTT.